The present TCR beta chain was sequenced within a study of blood T cell repertoires in COVID-19. For the study at large: The United States, Italy and Spain supplied acute and convalescent COVID-19 samples. T cells, B-cell-depleted T cells, or PBMCs provided the cDNA or gDNA that served as material.

Study processing details: Estimation of nucleated cell counts was performed using reference gene primer amplification. TCRdb's copy holds only in-frame clones and misses some; the assay was immunoSEQ multiplex PCR. V, J and clone size derive from that table, while D and trimming were established from the DNA sequence. The data contain over 600,000 clones, about 87% of them singletons. From germline, CDR1 is MGHDK and CDR2 SYGVNS. This CDR3 is 15 amino acids long. The V gene end was trimmed by 10 bases and the J gene end by 0 bases; junction bases not matched to a gene: 8. The sequence came from a woman between 18 and 29 years old with acute or convalescent COVID-19. The gene calls are TRBV25-1 and TRBJ2-1; the match to TRBD2 covers 8 bases. The specimen sequenced was peripheral blood. The CDR3 region is CATALAGSSYNEQFF. The CDR3 nucleotides are TGTGCCACTGCCTTAGCGGGGAGCTCCTACAATGAGCAGTTCTTC.